This T cell receptor (beta chain) was identified in a study of cytomegalovirus exposure and HLA in healthy donors. Background on the study: Approximately 80 million unique TCRs, all from HLA-typed donors, were included in an early release of the data. Overall study findings and caveats: Presence/absence analyses assumed roughly uniform sequencing depth across donors. A later analysis linked a missense variant in DCLRE1C to the trimming of TCR beta V and J genes.

This CDR3 comprises 13 residues. V was clipped by 10 bases and J by 6 bases, with 18 bases between them. Germline CDR1 reads SNHLY; CDR2 reads FYNNEI. In the PCR, 60 Vbeta and 13 Jbeta primers were used. Clones were sequenced by immunoSEQ multiplex PCR, and TCRdb holds only the in-frame ones, with some missing. Counted here are more than 95,000 clones, about four fifths occurring once; the ten biggest clones make up less than 15%. Concerning this clone: Its target is not known.

Sequencing was performed on PBMCs. The V and J genes are TRBV2 and TRBJ2-5, with a tentative D call TRBD1 (5 bases). This sequence originates from a woman in her fifties or sixties in good health and CMV-seropositive. As DNA, the CDR3 is TGTGCCAAAGAAAGGGCAGGGCGGAAGACCCAGTACTTC. Its translation: CAKERAGRKTQYF.